Below, 15 T cell receptor beta chains from the same sample are listed, as sequenced in a study of CD8+ T cells in alopecia areata. Extraction and reverse transcription of RNA yielded cDNA as the sequencing template. Assay: immunoSEQ multiplex PCR; the TCRdb copy retains only in-frame clones and omits some. The data hold 150,000 to 200,000 clones, with 50% to 70% observed a single time. The specimen was CD4+ T cells sorted from blood, collected at week 0. The receptors were gathered from a human donor with alopecia areata.

This chain uses TRBV11-2 with TRBJ1-2; maybe TRBD1 (5 bases). The V end was cut by 5 bases, the J end by 4 bases, with 14 bases between. There are 14 residues in the CDR3. The germline V gene encodes CDR1 SGHAT and CDR2 FQNNGV. The CDR3 sequence is CASSTGLSGYGYTF. The DNA for the CDR3 is TGTGCCAGCAGCACGGGACTCTCAGGCTATGGCTACACCTTC.

The rearrangement uses TRBV18 and TRBJ2-1; TRBD1 is a possible D gene (6 bases). The CDR3 loop spans 12 amino acids. The V gene's germline CDR1 is KGHSH and CDR2 LQKENI. Trimming shortened V by 5 bases and J by 5 bases, and 7 bases separated the two germline ends. CDR3 protein: CASSYRDNEQFF. The DNA of the CDR3 is TGTGCCAGCTCATACAGGGACAATGAGCAGTTCTTC.

The chain links TRBV29-1 to TRBJ2-7; D gene unclear. V lost 6 bases and J 1 base, leaving 13 bases between the germline ends. This CDR3 has 13 residues. Germline assignment: CDR1 SQVTM and CDR2 ANQGSEA. The CDR3: CSVAFGSSYEQYF. The DNA of the CDR3 is TGCAGCGTGGCGTTTGGTTCGTCCTACGAGCAGTACTTC.

The sample holds many counts of this clone. This chain links TRBV7-3 with TRBJ2-6, with 8 bases fitting TRBD1. This CDR3 has 18 residues. From germline, CDR1 is SGHTA and CDR2 FQGTGA. Trimming cost V 2 bases and J 3 bases; bases outside gene matches: 9. In DNA form, the CDR3 reads TGTGCCAGCAGCTTAGGCCGACAGGGGTCGTTTGGGGCCAACGTCCTGACTTTC. This encodes CASSLGRQGSFGANVLTF.

This clone was seen a handful of times. The chain carries TRBV30 and TRBJ2-7; D unclear. Germline-derived CDR1 and CDR2 are GTSNPN and SVGIG (reference sequence). V was pared by 0 bases and J by 2 bases, with 11 bases between. The CDR3 contains 14 residues. The CDR3 bases are TGTGCCTGGAGTGTAGCACTGGCAACCTACGAGCAGTACTTC. This encodes CAWSVALATYEQYF.

This chain connects TRBV23-1 to TRBJ1-4, with unresolved D. TRBV23-1 is noted as an ORF with a role that remains uncertain. The length of the CDR3 is 15 residues. V gave up 4 bases and J gave up 6 bases, with 15 bases separating them. The CDR3 is CASSRSHPRYEKLFF. The CDR3 DNA reads TGCGCCAGCAGTCGCAGCCATCCTCGGTATGAAAAACTGTTTTTT.

The count of this clone is one. V gene TRBV14 combines with J gene TRBJ1-2, with a weak D call TRBD1 (5 bases). This CDR3 comprises 11 residues. Germline CDR1 SGHDN, CDR2 FVKESK. V dropped 4 bases and J dropped 14 bases, with 14 bases sitting between them. CDR3 in DNA: TGTGCCAGCAGCCTCGGTAGGGGTGCTACCTTC. Translated, it gives CASSLGRGATF.

The chain carries TRBV19 and TRBJ2-1; a weak D match, TRBD1 (5 bases). Germline CDR1 is LNHDA and CDR2 is SQIVND (reference sequence). V was cut by 5 bases and J by 5 bases, with 13 bases left in between. The CDR3 contains 14 residues. CDR3 DNA: TGTGCCAGTAGTGTAGGACAACTTAACAATGAGCAGTTCTTC. Protein: CASSVGQLNNEQFF. The full variable domain, with the rest looked up from reference TRBV19 and TRBJ2-1, is DGGITQSPKYLFRKEGQNVTLSCEQNLNHDAMYWYRQDPGQGLRLIYYSQIVNDFQKGDIAEGYSVSREKKESFPLTVTSAQKNPTAFYLCASSVGQLNNEQFFGPGTRLTVL.

The V and J genes are TRBV5-1 and TRBJ2-7; maybe TRBD2 (5 bases). V lost 6 bases to trimming and J lost 5 bases, with 18 bases between them. This CDR3 comprises 14 residues. CDR1 and CDR2 from the germline V gene are SGHRS and YFSETQ. The CDR3 nucleotides are TGCGCCAGCACCCGAGGGCAGAGTAGGGACGAGCAGTACTTC. Encoded protein: CASTRGQSRDEQYF.

Many counts were recorded for this clone. CDR3: CASSFVQGNGYTF. The CDR3, as DNA: TGTGCCAGCAGCTTCGTACAGGGAAATGGCTACACCTTC. V and J are TRBV7-2 and TRBJ1-2; TRBD1 is a possible D gene (6 bases). Germline V gene sequence: CDR1 SGHTA, CDR2 FQGNSA. There are 13 residues in the CDR3. Trimming took 3 bases from V and 6 from J, leaving 11 bases between them.

This rearrangement joins TRBV5-1 to TRBJ2-2; D gene ambiguous. The CDR3 has 13 residues. CDR1 SGHRS and CDR2 YFSETQ come from the germline V gene. The V and J ends lost 0 bases and 4 bases respectively, with 4 bases between them. CDR3 in DNA: TGCGCCAGCAGCTTGGACTCCACCGGGGAGCTGTTTTTT. This translates into CASSLDSTGELFF.

The chain's CDR3 is CAWSTGQGATQPQHF. CDR3 nucleotide sequence: TGTGCCTGGAGTACTGGACAGGGGGCGACCCAGCCCCAGCATTTT. The rearrangement uses TRBV30 and TRBJ1-5, with TRBD1 matching over 11 bases. With V trimmed by 2 bases and J by 7 bases, 7 bases remained unmatched. The CDR3 has 15 residues. Germline V gene sequence: CDR1 GTSNPN, CDR2 SVGIG (reference sequence).

This clone was seen a few times. This chain links TRBV9 with TRBJ1-1; 7 bases fit TRBD1. This CDR3 has 15 residues. V lost 6 bases to trimming and J lost 4 bases; unmatched junction nucleotides: 12. CDR1 is SGDLS and CDR2 is YYNGEE in the germline V gene. CDR3 sequence: CASTSQGGLSTEAFF. In nucleotides, the CDR3 is TGTGCCAGCACTAGTCAGGGGGGGTTGAGCACTGAAGCTTTCTTT.

The chain joins TRBV11-1 to TRBJ2-7; 7 bases line up with TRBD1. Unmatched junction bases numbered 2, after V lost 1 base and J lost 2 bases. The germline V gene has CDR1 SGHAT and CDR2 FQDESV (reference sequence). The CDR3 is 14 amino acids. Here the CDR3 reads CASSLGQGAYEQYF. The CDR3 DNA sequence: TGTGCCAGCAGCTTAGGCCAGGGGGCCTACGAGCAGTACTTC. Full variable domain (missing parts from reference TRBV11-1 and TRBJ2-7): EAEVAQSPRYKITEKSQAVAFWCDPISGHATLYWYRQILGQGPELLVQFQDESVVDDSQLPKDRFSAERLKGVDSTLKIQPAELGDSAMYLCASSLGQGAYEQYFGPGTRLTVT.

The chain joins TRBV4-1 to TRBJ2-7, with D possibly TRBD1 on 6 matching bases. This CDR3 contains 16 residues. V gave up 3 bases and J gave up 2 bases, with 17 bases separating them. CDR1 and CDR2 from the germline V gene are MGHRA and YSYEKL. CDR3 protein: CASSHPVRTAAYEQYF. DNA of the CDR3: TGCGCCAGCAGCCACCCCGTAAGGACAGCTGCCTACGAGCAGTACTTC.